One and the same sample provided the 25 T cell receptor beta chains below, sequenced in a study of siplizumab effects on memory and regulatory T cells. Sequencing was performed with immunoSEQ multiplex PCR; in TCRdb, only in-frame clones are kept and a portion is missing. This sample has 85,000 to 130,000 clones, with roughly 92% found just once. The sample taken for sequencing was Tregs sorted from blood. All receptors derive from a human donor in good health.

This clone was observed a single time. The chain carries TRBV6-1 and TRBJ2-2; no clear D. V lost 0 bases, J lost 1 base, and 6 bases lay in between. Per germline, CDR1 MNHNS and CDR2 SASEGT. The CDR3 runs 15 residues. The CDR3 here is CASSEAAVNTGELFF. The CDR3 DNA follows: TGTGCCAGCAGTGAAGCGGCCGTGAACACCGGGGAGCTGTTTTTT.

V and J are TRBV5-1 and TRBJ2-1, with TRBD2 matching over 7 bases. The CDR3 loop spans 15 amino acids. Germline V gene lookup returns CDR1 SGHRS and CDR2 YFSETQ. The V and J ends lost 5 bases and 1 base, in that order; junction bases with no gene match: 6. The DNA for the CDR3 is TGCGCCAGCAGAGCGTCCGGGGGGTCCTACAATGAGCAGTTCTTC. It encodes CASRASGGSYNEQFF.

V usage is TRBV30 and J usage is TRBJ2-7, with D possibly being TRBD1 (5 bases). Germline V lookup: CDR1 GTSNPN, CDR2 SVGIG (reference sequence). Trimming shortened V by 2 bases and J by 9 bases, and 14 bases separated the two germline ends. The CDR3 spans 12 residues. CDR3 nucleotide sequence: TGTGCCTGGAGTAAATCAGGGTTCGGGCAGTACTTC. Translated: CAWSKSGFGQYF.

V is TRBV19 and J is TRBJ2-3; D ambiguous. Per the germline V gene, CDR1 is LNHDA and CDR2 is SQIVND (reference sequence). Trimming took 1 base from V and 6 from J, leaving 11 bases between them. The CDR3 has 14 residues. The CDR3 loop reads CASSIGLFTDTQYF. The CDR3 DNA reads as TGTGCCAGTAGTATAGGCCTATTCACGGATACGCAGTATTTT. The whole variable domain, remainder taken from reference TRBV19 and TRBJ2-3, is DGGITQSPKYLFRKEGQNVTLSCEQNLNHDAMYWYRQDPGQGLRLIYYSQIVNDFQKGDIAEGYSVSREKKESFPLTVTSAQKNPTAFYLCASSIGLFTDTQYFGPGTRLTVL.

J is TRBJ1-3 and V is TRBV7-9; possible D gene TRBD1, 5 bases. Germline V gene lookup returns CDR1 SEHNR and CDR2 FQNEAQ (reference sequence). Trimming left V 8 bases short and J 0 bases short, with 11 bases between. The CDR3 runs to 14 residues. The CDR3 coding sequence is TGTGCCAGCTCCGGGACCTCCTCTGGAAACACCATATATTTT. Its protein product is CASSGTSSGNTIYF.

This clone was observed a handful of times. The genes are TRBV10-2 and TRBJ1-1; D call uncertain. The germline gives CDR1 WSHSY, CDR2 SAAADI. The CDR3 spans 12 residues. V shed 2 bases and J shed 3 bases, with 4 bases lying between them. DNA for the CDR3: TGCGCCAGCAGTGAGAGATACACTGAAGCTTTCTTT. The encoded protein is CASSERYTEAFF.

The rearrangement uses TRBV5-1 and TRBJ2-7, with D unresolved. V lost 4 bases, J lost 1 base, and 15 bases lay in between. This CDR3 is 15 amino acids long. Germline values: CDR1 SGHRS, CDR2 YFSETQ. The CDR3 is CASSRFGDPSYEQYF. DNA of the CDR3: TGCGCCAGCAGCCGTTTTGGCGACCCTTCCTACGAGCAGTACTTC.

The chain carries TRBV6-6 and TRBJ2-2; 9 positions match TRBD1. Trimming cost V 5 bases and J 4 bases; bases outside gene matches: 5. Germline loops: CDR1 MNHNY, CDR2 SVGAGI (reference sequence). The CDR3 is 15 amino acids. CDR3 sequence (DNA): TGTGCCAGCAGTAGGACAGGGGTTGGCACCGGGGAGCTGTTTTTT. This codes for CASSRTGVGTGELFF.

This clone was counted once. This chain uses TRBV6-1 with TRBJ1-5, with 7 bases identical to TRBD1. The CDR3 covers 14 residues. J gave up 4 bases and V 5 bases, and 5 bases lay outside the gene matches. The germline V gene encodes CDR1 MNHNS and CDR2 SASEGT. CDR3 residues: CASSLIQGNQPQHF. The CDR3 DNA follows: TGTGCCAGCAGTCTTATACAGGGGAATCAGCCCCAGCATTTT.

The V gene is TRBV28, the J gene TRBJ2-3, with unresolved D. This CDR3 has 15 residues. Trimming took off 3 bases at V and 1 base at J, with 11 bases between the two ends. CDR1 MDHEN and CDR2 SYDVKM come from the germline V gene. The CDR3 sequence is CASSFGSGGTDTQYF. The CDR3 DNA is TGTGCCAGCAGTTTCGGTAGTGGGGGCACAGATACGCAGTATTTT.

The chain recombines TRBV9 with TRBJ2-6; tentative D call: TRBD2 (6 bases). The CDR3 contains 20 residues. Germline-derived CDR1 and CDR2 are SGDLS and YYNGEE. Trimming shortened V by 4 bases and J by 0 bases, and 23 bases separated the two germline ends. The CDR3 DNA reads TGTGCCAGCAGCCCCAAAGGCGGGACGTGGGGTAGCTCTGGGGCCAACGTCCTGACTTTC. As protein: CASSPKGGTWGSSGANVLTF.

This sequence joins TRBV19 and TRBJ2-1, with 9 nucleotides matching TRBD1. V lost 1 base, J lost 6 bases, and 7 bases stayed unmatched. This CDR3 comprises 16 residues. Germline V CDR1 and CDR2: LNHDA, SQIVND (reference sequence). The CDR3 reads CASSIGRGQGFNEQFF. Here the CDR3 DNA reads TGTGCCAGTAGTATAGGACGGGGACAGGGTTTCAATGAGCAGTTCTTC.

This clone was observed a single time. The chain has TRBV14 and TRBJ2-5; the D gene is possibly TRBD2 (5 bases). The CDR3 length is 18 residues. V dropped 1 base and J dropped 4 bases, with 22 bases sitting between them. The germline V gene encodes CDR1 SGHDN and CDR2 FVKESK. This CDR3 is CASSQGRATITWLETQYF. CDR3 coding DNA: TGTGCCAGCAGCCAAGGGAGAGCGACTATTACCTGGCTAGAGACCCAGTACTTC.

The chain carries TRBV5-4 and TRBJ1-2, with D possibly TRBD1 on 5 matching bases. Germline assignment: CDR1 SGHNT and CDR2 YYREEE (reference sequence). Trimming left V 3 bases short and J 5 bases short, with 8 bases between. The CDR3 covers 12 residues. CDR3 in DNA: TGTGCCAGCAGCTCGGGGGGGTATGGCTACACCTTC. Translation gives CASSSGGYGYTF.

The rearrangement links TRBV2 to TRBJ2-5; no clear D. The DNA end is more similar to TRBJ2-7, so the J call may be wrong. Germline CDR1 reads SNHLY; CDR2 reads FYNNEI. This CDR3 is built from 11 residues. CDR3 residues: CASSVMYEQYF. The CDR3 bases are TGTGCCAGCAGTGTTATGTACGAGCAGTACTTC.

The chain has TRBV7-2 and TRBJ2-2; 9 bases agree with TRBD1. The CDR3 sequence is 15 residues long. Germline CDR1 SGHTA, CDR2 FQGNSA. V was clipped by 6 bases and J by 4 bases; unmatched bases: 6. The CDR3 reads CASRPSTGGTGELFF. The CDR3, as DNA: TGTGCCAGCAGGCCCTCGACAGGGGGCACCGGGGAGCTGTTTTTT.

The V gene is TRBV12-5, the J gene TRBJ2-5; 7 bases are shared with TRBD1. Germline V gene lookup returns CDR1 LGHNT and CDR2 FRNRAP. V shed 4 bases and J 4 bases; nucleotides not matched to a gene: 9. The CDR3 sequence is 15 residues long. In nucleotides, the CDR3 is TGTGCTAGTGGTTCTAAACAGGGGAAGGGAGAGACCCAGTACTTC. Its translation is CASGSKQGKGETQYF.

The rearrangement uses TRBV6-1 and TRBJ2-1, with TRBD2 matching over 8 bases. J was trimmed by 4 bases and V by 2 bases; bases with no gene match: 4. This CDR3 spans 15 amino acids. Germline loops: CDR1 MNHNS, CDR2 SASEGT. The CDR3 bases are TGTGCCAGCAGTGAAATACTAGCGGAATACAATGAGCAGTTCTTC. As protein: CASSEILAEYNEQFF.

This chain joins TRBV9 and TRBJ2-3; 10 bases fit TRBD2. Trimming cost V 4 bases and J 9 bases; bases outside gene matches: 26. This CDR3 is built from 20 residues. Germline V gene lookup returns CDR1 SGDLS and CDR2 YYNGEE. The CDR3 DNA is TGTGCCAGCAGCCCAGGTCTAGGTCTAGCGGGGGCCTTATCCATGGACACGCAGTATTTT. Translation: CASSPGLGLAGALSMDTQYF.

V usage is TRBV5-1 and J usage is TRBJ1-2; 11 nucleotides match TRBD1. Germline CDR1 reads SGHRS; CDR2 reads YFSETQ. This CDR3 spans 15 amino acids. Trimming removed 5 bases from V and 8 bases from J; junction bases left unmatched: 11. The CDR3 region is CASSTGTGGLTGYTF. Written as DNA, the CDR3 is TGCGCCAGCAGTACCGGGACAGGGGGTCTTACGGGCTACACCTTC.

The chain links TRBV19 to TRBJ1-3; D is uncertain. The V gene's germline CDR1 is LNHDA and CDR2 SQIVND (reference sequence). With 7 bases removed from V and 4 bases from J, the gap between germline ends came to 11 bases. The CDR3 runs to 13 residues. In nucleotides, the CDR3 is TGTGCCAGTACCATCGTCGCCGGAAACACCATATATTTT. Translated, it gives CASTIVAGNTIYF.

The chain employs TRBV7-9 and TRBJ1-4, with D possibly TRBD1 on 5 matching bases. Trimming left V 5 bases short and J 12 bases short, with 19 bases between. The CDR3 consists of 14 residues. The V gene's germline CDR1 is SEHNR and CDR2 FQNEAQ (reference sequence). The CDR3 nucleotides read TGTGCCAGCAGCCCTTTAGGGGTTGGGGACGAACTGTTTTTT. This translates into CASSPLGVGDELFF.

The chain uses TRBV11-3 and TRBJ2-5, with 9 bases fitting TRBD1. The junction had 8 bases not matched to a gene; V was cut back by 5 bases and J by 4 bases. From germline, CDR1 is SGHNT and CDR2 YENEEA. The CDR3 runs 15 residues. The CDR3 spells CASSPGGTGRETQYF. The CDR3 DNA reads as TGTGCCAGCAGCCCCGGAGGGACAGGGAGAGAGACCCAGTACTTC.

The chain employs TRBV29-1 and TRBJ2-7; 7 bases match TRBD2. The CDR3 is 11 amino acids. The germline gives CDR1 SQVTM, CDR2 ANQGSEA. V trimming: 6 bases; J trimming: 5 bases; junction bases outside the gene matches: 4. The CDR3 DNA reads as TGCAGCGTGGGGGGAGGGAACGAGCAGTACTTC. Translating gives CSVGGGNEQYF.

The chain combines TRBV7-9 with TRBJ2-1; D remains ambiguous. The germline V gene has CDR1 SEHNR and CDR2 FQNEAQ (reference sequence). V lost 3 bases, J lost 10 bases, and 13 bases lay in between. CDR3 length: 13 amino acids. This CDR3 is CASSFVGYQEQFF. The CDR3 DNA follows: TGTGCCAGCAGCTTTGTTGGGTACCAAGAGCAGTTCTTC.